This T cell receptor beta chain was recovered during a study of PD-L1 blockade in urothelial cancer. Background on the study: Males with bladder-origin urothelial cancer made up about nine tenths of the roughly 29 patients. Before enrollment, 0 to 3 chemotherapy regimens had been given to patients.

Germline V gene sequence: CDR1 KGHSH, CDR2 LQKENI. V lost 1 base and J lost 8, with 9 bases in between. The CDR3 length is 13 residues. Spike-ins of synthetic TCR analog templates went into each PCR. Sequenced by immunoSEQ multiplex PCR; TCRdb stores in-frame clones only, minus some. The sample has 53,000 or so clones; 88% are singletons. Noted time point: peripheral blood 6 weeks after treatment start. All patients handed over anywhere from 1 to 8 samples, pretreatment and on-treatment. The sequence was collected from a man aged 55-75 years with urothelial cancer. J is TRBJ2-1 and V is TRBV18, with D maybe TRBD2 (5 bases). This material consisted of PBMCs, taken around atezolizumab (anti-PD-L1) treatment. The CDR3 region is CASSPLSRDEQFF. The CDR3 DNA is TGTGCCAGCTCACCACTTTCGAGGGATGAGCAGTTCTTC.